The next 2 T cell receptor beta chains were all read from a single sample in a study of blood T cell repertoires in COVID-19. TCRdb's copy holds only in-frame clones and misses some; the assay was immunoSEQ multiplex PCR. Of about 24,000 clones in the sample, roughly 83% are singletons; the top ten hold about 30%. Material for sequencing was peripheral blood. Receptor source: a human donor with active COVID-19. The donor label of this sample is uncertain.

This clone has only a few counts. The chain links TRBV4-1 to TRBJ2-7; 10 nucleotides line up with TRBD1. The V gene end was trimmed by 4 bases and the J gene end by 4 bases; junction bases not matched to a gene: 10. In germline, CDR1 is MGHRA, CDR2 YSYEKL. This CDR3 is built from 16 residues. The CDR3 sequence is CASSLTPGQGVYEQYF. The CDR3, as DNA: TGCGCCAGCAGCCTCACTCCCGGACAGGGGGTTTACGAGCAGTACTTC.

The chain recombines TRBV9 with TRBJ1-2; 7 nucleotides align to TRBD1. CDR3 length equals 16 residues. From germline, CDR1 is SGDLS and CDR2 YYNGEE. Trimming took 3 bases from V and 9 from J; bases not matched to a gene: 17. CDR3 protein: CASSGTTTGVGISYTF. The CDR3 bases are TGTGCCAGCAGCGGAACGACTACAGGGGTGGGCATTAGCTACACCTTC. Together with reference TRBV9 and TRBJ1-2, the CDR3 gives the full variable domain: DSGVTQTPKHLITATGQRVTLRCSPRSGDLSVYWYQQSLDQGLQFLIQYYNGEERAKGNILERFSAQQFPDLHSELNLSSLELGDSALYFCASSGTTTGVGISYTFGSGTRLTVV.